What follows describes a single T cell receptor beta chain. Its target is unknown. TCRdb keeps only in-frame clones here, not all; method: immunoSEQ multiplex PCR. The sample has about 11,000 clones, around 80% seen once. The entry originates in a study of somatic mutations in cytotoxic T cells in rheumatoid arthritis. For the study at large: Flow sorting at nearly 100% purity was applied to some V beta antibody-stained T-cell populations, which included V beta1+ cells sequenced for TCRB. The study's findings and limits: Statistically, CD8+ T-cell clonality was not significantly distinct between individuals with rheumatoid arthritis and age-matched healthy controls.

This CDR3 region has 12 residues. The V gene's germline CDR1 is MNHEY and CDR2 SMNVEV (reference sequence). V lost 7 bases to trimming and J lost 6 bases, with 13 bases between them. The chain links TRBV27 to TRBJ2-7; TRBD1 is a possible D gene (5 bases). The sequencing input was CD8+ T cells sorted from blood. The clonotype originates from a woman in her sixties with rheumatoid arthritis. The CDR3 sequence: CASMGRPSEQYF. DNA of the CDR3: TGTGCCAGCATGGGGCGACCTAGCGAGCAGTACTTC.